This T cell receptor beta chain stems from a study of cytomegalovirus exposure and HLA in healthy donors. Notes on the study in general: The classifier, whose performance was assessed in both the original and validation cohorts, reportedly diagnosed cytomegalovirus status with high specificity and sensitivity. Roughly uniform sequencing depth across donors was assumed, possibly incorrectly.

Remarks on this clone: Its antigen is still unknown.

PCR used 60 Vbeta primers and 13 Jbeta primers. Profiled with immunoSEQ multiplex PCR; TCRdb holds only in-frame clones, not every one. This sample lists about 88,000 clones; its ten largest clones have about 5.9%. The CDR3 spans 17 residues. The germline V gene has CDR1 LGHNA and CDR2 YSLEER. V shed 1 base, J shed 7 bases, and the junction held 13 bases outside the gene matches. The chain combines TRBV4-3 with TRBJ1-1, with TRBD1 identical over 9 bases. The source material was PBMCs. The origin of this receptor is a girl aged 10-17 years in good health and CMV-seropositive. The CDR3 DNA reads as TGCGCCAGCAGCCAAGGGTACCGCAACAGGGGGCTAATTGAAGCTTTCTTT. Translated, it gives CASSQGYRNRGLIEAFF.